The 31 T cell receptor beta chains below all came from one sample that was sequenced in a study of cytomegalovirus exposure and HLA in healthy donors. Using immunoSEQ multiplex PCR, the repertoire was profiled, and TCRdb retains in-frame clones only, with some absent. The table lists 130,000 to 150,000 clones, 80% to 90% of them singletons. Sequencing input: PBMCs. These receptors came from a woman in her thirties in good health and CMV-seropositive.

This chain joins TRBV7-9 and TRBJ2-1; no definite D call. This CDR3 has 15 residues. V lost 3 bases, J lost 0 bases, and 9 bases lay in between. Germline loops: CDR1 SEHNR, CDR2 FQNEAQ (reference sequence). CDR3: CASSFLELSYNEQFF. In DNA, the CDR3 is TGTGCCAGCAGCTTCCTGGAGCTCTCCTACAATGAGCAGTTCTTC.

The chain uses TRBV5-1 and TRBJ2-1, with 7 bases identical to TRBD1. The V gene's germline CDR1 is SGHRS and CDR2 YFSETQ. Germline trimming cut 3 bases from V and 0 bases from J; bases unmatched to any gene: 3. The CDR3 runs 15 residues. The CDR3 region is CASSSGQISYNEQFF. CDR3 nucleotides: TGCGCCAGCAGCTCGGGACAGATCTCCTACAATGAGCAGTTCTTC.

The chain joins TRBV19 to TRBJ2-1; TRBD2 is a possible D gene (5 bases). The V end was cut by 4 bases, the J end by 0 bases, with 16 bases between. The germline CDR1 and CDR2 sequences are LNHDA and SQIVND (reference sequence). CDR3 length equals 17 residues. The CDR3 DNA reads TGTGCCAGTAGTACGTCATGGACTGCTAGCTCCTACAATGAGCAGTTCTTC. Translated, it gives CASSTSWTASSYNEQFF.

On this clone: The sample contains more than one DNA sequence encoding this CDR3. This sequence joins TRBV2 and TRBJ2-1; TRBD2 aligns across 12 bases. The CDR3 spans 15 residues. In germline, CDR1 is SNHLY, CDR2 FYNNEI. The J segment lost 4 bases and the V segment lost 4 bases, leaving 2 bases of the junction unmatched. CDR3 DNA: TGTGCCAGCAGTGCGACTAGCGGGGGATACAATGAGCAGTTCTTC. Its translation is CASSATSGGYNEQFF.

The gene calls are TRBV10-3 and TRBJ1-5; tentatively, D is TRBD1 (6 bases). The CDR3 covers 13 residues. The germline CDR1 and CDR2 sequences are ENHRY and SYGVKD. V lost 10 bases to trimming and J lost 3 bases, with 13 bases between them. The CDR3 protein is CATGGQNNQPQHF. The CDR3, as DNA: TGTGCCACGGGGGGGCAGAACAATCAGCCCCAGCATTTT.

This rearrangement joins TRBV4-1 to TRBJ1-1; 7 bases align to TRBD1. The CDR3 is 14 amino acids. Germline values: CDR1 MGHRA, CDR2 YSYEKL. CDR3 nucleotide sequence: TGCGCAGGAGGGGGCGCCGGAGGTCGCACTGAAGCTTTCTTT. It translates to CAGGGAGGRTEAFF.

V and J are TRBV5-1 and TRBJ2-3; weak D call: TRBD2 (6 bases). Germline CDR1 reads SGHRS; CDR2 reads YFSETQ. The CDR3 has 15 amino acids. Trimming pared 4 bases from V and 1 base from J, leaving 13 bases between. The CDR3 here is CASSGGTAGTDTQYF. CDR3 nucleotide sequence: TGCGCCAGCAGCGGAGGGACTGCGGGCACAGATACGCAGTATTTT.

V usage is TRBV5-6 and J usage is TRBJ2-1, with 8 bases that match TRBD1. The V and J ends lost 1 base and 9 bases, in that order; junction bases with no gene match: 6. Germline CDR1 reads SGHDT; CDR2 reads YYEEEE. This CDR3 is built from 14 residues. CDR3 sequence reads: CASSLRQGAGEQFF. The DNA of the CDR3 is TGTGCCAGCAGCTTGCGGCAGGGGGCTGGTGAGCAGTTCTTC.

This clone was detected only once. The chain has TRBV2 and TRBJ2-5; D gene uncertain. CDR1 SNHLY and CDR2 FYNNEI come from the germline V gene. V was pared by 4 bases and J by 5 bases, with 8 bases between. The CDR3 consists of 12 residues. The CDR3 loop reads CASSVTGETQYF. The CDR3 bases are TGTGCCAGCAGTGTCACCGGGGAGACCCAGTACTTC.

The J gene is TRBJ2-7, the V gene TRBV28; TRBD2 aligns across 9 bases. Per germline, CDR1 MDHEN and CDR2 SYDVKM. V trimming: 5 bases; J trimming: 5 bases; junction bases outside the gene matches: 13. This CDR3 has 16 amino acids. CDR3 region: CASSPTIAGVRNEQYF. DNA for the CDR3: TGTGCCAGCAGTCCCACTATAGCGGGAGTACGAAACGAGCAGTACTTC.

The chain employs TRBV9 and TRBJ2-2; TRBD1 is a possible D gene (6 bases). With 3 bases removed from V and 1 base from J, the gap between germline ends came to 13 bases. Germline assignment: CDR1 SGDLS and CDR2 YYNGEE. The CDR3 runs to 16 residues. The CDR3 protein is CASSAPTGVNTGELFF. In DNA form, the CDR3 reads TGTGCCAGCAGCGCGCCGACAGGAGTGAACACCGGGGAGCTGTTTTTT.

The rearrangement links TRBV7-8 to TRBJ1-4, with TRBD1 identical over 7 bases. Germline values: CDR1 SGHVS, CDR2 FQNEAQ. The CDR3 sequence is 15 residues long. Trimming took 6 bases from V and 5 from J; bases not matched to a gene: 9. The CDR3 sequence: CASSRGDRSNEKLFF. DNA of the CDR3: TGTGCCAGCAGTCGCGGGGACAGATCGAATGAAAAACTGTTTTTT.

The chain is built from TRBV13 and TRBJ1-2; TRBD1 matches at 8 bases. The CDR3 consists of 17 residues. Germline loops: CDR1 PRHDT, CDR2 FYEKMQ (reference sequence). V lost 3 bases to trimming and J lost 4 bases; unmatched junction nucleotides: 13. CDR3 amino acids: CASSFQLDRAVFYGYTF. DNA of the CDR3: TGTGCCAGCAGCTTTCAGCTGGACAGGGCCGTCTTCTATGGCTACACCTTC.

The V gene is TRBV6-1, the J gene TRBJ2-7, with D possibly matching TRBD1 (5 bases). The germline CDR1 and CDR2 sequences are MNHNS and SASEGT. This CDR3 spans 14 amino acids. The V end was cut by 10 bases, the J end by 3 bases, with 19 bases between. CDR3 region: CAILRWGESYEQYF. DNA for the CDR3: TGTGCCATCCTCCGGTGGGGCGAGAGCTACGAGCAGTACTTC.

The CDR3 loop is CASTRRAGVNTEAFF. The CDR3, as DNA: TGTGCCAGCACGAGGCGGGCGGGGGTGAACACTGAAGCTTTCTTT. V is TRBV6-1 and J is TRBJ1-1, with a possible D match to TRBD1 (5 bases). Trimming stripped 7 bases from V and 0 bases from J, with 15 bases between. CDR1 and CDR2 from the germline V gene are MNHNS and SASEGT. The CDR3 runs 15 residues.

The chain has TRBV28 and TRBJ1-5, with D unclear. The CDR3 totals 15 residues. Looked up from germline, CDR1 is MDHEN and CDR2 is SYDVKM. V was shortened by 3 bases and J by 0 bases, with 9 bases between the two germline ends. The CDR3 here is CASSLRGYSNQPQHF. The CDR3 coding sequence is TGTGCCAGCAGTTTGCGGGGTTATAGCAATCAGCCCCAGCATTTT. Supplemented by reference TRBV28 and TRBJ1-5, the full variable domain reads DVKVTQSSRYLVKRTGEKVFLECVQDMDHENMFWYRQDPGLGLRLIYFSYDVKMKEKGDIPEGYSVSREKKERFSLILESASTNQTSMYLCASSLRGYSNQPQHFGDGTRLSIL.

The CDR3 DNA is TGTGCCAGCAGCTTAGCGCTAGCGGGGGGGCCAGGGGCCAACGTCCTGACTTTC. It translates to CASSLALAGGPGANVLTF. J is TRBJ2-6 and V is TRBV7-6; the match to TRBD2 covers 12 bases. From germline, CDR1 is SGHVS and CDR2 FNYEAQ. The length of the CDR3 is 18 residues. V lost 0 bases and J lost 4; bases outside the gene matches: 4.

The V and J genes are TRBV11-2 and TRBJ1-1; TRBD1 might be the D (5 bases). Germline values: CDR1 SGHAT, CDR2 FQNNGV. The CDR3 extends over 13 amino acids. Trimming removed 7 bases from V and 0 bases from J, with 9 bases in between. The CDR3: CASKGRVNTEAFF. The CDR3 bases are TGTGCCAGCAAGGGCAGGGTGAACACTGAAGCTTTCTTT.

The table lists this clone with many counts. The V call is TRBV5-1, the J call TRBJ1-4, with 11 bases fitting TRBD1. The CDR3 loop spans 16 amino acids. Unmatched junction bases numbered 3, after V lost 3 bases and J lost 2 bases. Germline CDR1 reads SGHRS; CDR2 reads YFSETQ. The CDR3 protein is CASSWTGGATNEKLFF. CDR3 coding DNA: TGCGCCAGCAGCTGGACAGGGGGCGCCACTAATGAAAAACTGTTTTTT.

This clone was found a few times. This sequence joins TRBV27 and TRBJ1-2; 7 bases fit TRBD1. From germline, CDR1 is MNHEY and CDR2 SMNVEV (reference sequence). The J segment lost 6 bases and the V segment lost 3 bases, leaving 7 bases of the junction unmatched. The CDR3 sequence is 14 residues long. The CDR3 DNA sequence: TGTGCCAGCAGTTTGATCGCAGGGGGGAATGGCTACACCTTC. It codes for CASSLIAGGNGYTF.

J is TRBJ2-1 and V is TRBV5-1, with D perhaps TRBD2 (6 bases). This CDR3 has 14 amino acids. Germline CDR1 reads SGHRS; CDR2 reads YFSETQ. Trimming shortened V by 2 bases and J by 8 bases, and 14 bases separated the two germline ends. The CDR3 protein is CASSLIGSRDEQFF. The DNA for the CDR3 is TGCGCCAGCAGCTTAATCGGGAGTAGGGATGAGCAGTTCTTC.

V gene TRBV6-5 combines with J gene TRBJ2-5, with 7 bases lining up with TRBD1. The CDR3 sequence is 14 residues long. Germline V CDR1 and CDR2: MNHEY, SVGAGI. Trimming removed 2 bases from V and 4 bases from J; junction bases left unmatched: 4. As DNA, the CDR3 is TGTGCCAGCAGTTACACCTCAGGGGGAGAGACCCAGTACTTC. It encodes CASSYTSGGETQYF.

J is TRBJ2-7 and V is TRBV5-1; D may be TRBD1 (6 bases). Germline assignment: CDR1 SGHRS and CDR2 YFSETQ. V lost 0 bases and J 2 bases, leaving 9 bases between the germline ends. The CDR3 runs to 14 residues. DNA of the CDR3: TGCGCCAGCAGCTTGGGGGGGCAGGCCTACGAGCAGTACTTC. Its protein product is CASSLGGQAYEQYF. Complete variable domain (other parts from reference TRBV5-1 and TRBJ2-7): KAGVTQTPRYLIKTRGQQVTLSCSPISGHRSVSWYQQTPGQGLQFLFEYFSETQRNKGNFPGRFSGRQFSNSRSEMNVSTLELGDSALYLCASSLGGQAYEQYFGPGTRLTVT.

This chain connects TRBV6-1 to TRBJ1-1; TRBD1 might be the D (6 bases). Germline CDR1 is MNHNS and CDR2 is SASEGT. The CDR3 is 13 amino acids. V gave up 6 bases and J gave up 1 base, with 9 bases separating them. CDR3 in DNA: TGTGCCAGCAGGGGACACTCGAACACTGAAGCTTTCTTT. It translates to CASRGHSNTEAFF.

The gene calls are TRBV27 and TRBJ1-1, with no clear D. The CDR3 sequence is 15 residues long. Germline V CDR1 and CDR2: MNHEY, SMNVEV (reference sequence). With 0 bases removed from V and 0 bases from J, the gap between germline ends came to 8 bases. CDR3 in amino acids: CASSLSRLLNTEAFF. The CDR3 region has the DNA TGTGCCAGCAGTTTATCCAGGCTTTTGAACACTGAAGCTTTCTTT.

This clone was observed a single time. In nucleotides, the CDR3 is TGCGCCAGCAGCTTGTTTGAAGAGAGGTACGAGCAGTACTTC. Translation gives CASSLFEERYEQYF. This sequence joins TRBV5-1 and TRBJ2-7; D call uncertain. Trimming removed 1 base at V and 4 bases at J, with 12 bases between. CDR1 SGHRS and CDR2 YFSETQ come from the germline V gene. There are 14 residues in the CDR3.

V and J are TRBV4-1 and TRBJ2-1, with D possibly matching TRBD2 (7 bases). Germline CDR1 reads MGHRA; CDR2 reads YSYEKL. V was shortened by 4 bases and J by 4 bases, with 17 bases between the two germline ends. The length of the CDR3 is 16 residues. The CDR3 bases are TGCGCCAGCAGCCGGGAGGGCGGGGGCCCTTACAATGAGCAGTTCTTC. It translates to CASSREGGGPYNEQFF.

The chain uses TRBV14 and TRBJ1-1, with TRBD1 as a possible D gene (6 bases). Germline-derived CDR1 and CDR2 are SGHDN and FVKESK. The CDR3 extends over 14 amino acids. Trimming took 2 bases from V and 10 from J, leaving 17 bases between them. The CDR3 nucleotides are TGTGCCAGCAGCCAATTCGCAACAGGGATTCTAGCTTTCTTT. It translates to CASSQFATGILAFF.

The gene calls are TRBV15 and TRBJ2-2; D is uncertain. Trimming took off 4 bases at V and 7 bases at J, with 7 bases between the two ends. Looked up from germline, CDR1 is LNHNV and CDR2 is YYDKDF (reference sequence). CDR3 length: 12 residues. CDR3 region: CATSTTGGELFF. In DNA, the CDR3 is TGTGCCACCAGCACCACCGGCGGGGAGCTGTTTTTT.

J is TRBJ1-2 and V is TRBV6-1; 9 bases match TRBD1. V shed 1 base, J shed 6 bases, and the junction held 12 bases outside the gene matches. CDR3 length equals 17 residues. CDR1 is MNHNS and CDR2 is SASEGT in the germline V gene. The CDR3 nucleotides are TGTGCCAGCAGTGAAGGGGTGTGGGGACAGGGCGTCGATGGCTACACCTTC. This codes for CASSEGVWGQGVDGYTF.

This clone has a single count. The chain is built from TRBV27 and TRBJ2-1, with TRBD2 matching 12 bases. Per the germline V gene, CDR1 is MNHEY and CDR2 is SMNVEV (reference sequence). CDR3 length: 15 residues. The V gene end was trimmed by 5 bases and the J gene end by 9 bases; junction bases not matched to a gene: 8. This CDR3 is CASSTLAGGGGEQFF. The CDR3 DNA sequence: TGTGCCAGCAGTACCCTAGCGGGAGGGGGTGGTGAGCAGTTCTTC.